This T cell receptor (beta chain) was retrieved from a study of T-cell memory formation after mild COVID-19. Study summary: For the most part, TCR clusters were specific to one donor. Study outcomes and limitations: Contracting clones, day 15 to 85, had balanced CD4/CD8, and later expanders favored CD4+. CD4+ clones that contracted lay mainly in CM and EM; CD8+ ones lay in EMRA.

This CDR3 contains 15 residues. With 0 bases removed from V and 4 bases from J, the gap between germline ends came to 12 bases. The germline V gene encodes CDR1 MNHEY and CDR2 SVGAGI. On this clonotype: The antigen is not known.

TCR alpha and TCR beta cDNA libraries carrying sample barcodes and UMIs came from 5'RACE with constant-segment primers. TCRdb passed the 5' RACE reads through MiXCR, listing each CDR3 protein once. The sample yields approximately 250,000 distinct CDR3 sequences, 16% seen once. The chain recombines TRBV6-5 with TRBJ1-1; D remains ambiguous. Material for sequencing was PBMCs or a T cell subset sorted from them (not recorded which). The clonotype was recovered from a man younger than 35 who had mild COVID-19 (a few samples of this study predate the infection). Cell type and time point are not known. CDR3 sequence (DNA): TGTGCCAGCAGTTACTCCCGGGGTTCAGGCACTGAAGCTTTCTTT. Its protein is CASSYSRGSGTEAFF.